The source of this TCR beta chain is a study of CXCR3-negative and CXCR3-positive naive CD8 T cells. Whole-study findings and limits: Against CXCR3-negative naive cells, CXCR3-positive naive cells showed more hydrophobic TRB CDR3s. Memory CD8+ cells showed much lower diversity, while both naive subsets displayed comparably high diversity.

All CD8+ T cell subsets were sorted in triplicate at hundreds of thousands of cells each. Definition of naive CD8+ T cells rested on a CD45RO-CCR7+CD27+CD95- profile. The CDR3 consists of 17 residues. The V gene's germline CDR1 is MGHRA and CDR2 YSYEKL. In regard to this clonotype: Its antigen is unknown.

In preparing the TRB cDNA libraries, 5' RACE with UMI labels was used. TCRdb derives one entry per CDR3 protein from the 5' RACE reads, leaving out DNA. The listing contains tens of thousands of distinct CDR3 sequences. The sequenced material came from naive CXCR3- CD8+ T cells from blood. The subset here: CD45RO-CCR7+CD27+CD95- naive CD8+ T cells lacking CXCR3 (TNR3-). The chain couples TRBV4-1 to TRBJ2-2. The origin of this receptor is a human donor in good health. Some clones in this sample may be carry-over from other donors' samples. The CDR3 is CASSPDSWPWNTGELFF.